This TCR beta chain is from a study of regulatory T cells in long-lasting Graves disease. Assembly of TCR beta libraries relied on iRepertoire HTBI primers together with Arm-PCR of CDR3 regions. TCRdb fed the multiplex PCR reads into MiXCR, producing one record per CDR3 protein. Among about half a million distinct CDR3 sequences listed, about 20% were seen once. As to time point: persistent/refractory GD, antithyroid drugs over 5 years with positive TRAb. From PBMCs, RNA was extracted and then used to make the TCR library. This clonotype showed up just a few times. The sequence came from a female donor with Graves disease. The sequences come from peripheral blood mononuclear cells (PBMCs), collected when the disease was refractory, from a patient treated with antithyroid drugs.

The CDR3 sequence: CSARATVSSGNTIYF. For the CDR3, the DNA is TGCAGTGCTAGAGCGACAGTCTCCTCTGGAAACACCATATATTTT. The gene calls are TRBV20-1 and TRBJ1-3; possible D gene TRBD1, 5 bases. The germline CDR1 and CDR2 sequences are DFQATT and SNEGSKA (reference sequence). The V gene lost 1 base and the J gene lost 0 bases, with 10 bases spanning the gap. There are 15 residues in the CDR3.